These T cell receptor beta chains were read from a single sample in a study of blood T cell repertoires in COVID-19. Sequencing used immunoSEQ multiplex PCR; TCRdb keeps in-frame clones, though not all of them. The repertoire holds about 140,000 clones, with approximately 90% as singletons. The sample comprised PBMCs or T cells enriched from blood (not recorded which). The receptors originated from a man aged 50 to 59 who had recovered from COVID-19. CDR3s include the opening cysteine and the closing phenylalanine or tryptophan. A D gene is named only where the DNA matches it firmly.

j_call,d_call,v_call,cdr3_aa
TRBJ2-7,-,TRBV30,CAWSGRNEQYF
TRBJ2-2,TRBD2,TRBV7-6,CASSFGTSRTGELFF
TRBJ2-2,TRBD1,TRBV11-2,CASSFLATGGNTGELFF
TRBJ1-1,-,TRBV7-8,CASSLVSGWPEAFF
TRBJ1-5,-,TRBV15,CATSRDPQNNQPQHF
TRBJ2-1,TRBD2,TRBV7-9,CASSLPGSSGSSYNEQFF
TRBJ1-5,-,TRBV12-3/TRBV12-4,CASSLNQPQHF
TRBJ1-1,-,TRBV18,CASSLRGDTEAFF
TRBJ2-1,TRBD1,TRBV9,CASSADWDRASEQFF
TRBJ2-3,TRBD2,TRBV11-2,CASSLVLAGGPSTDTQYF
TRBJ2-1,TRBD2,TRBV7-2,CASRGTSGRPNEQFF
TRBJ1-1,TRBD1,TRBV27,CASSTYAGTGLGFF
TRBJ1-1,-,TRBV27,CASSLRGMNTEAFF
TRBJ2-1,-,TRBV11-1,CASRSTGVETYNEQFF
TRBJ2-2,TRBD2,TRBV11-2,CASSRRAGGYTGELFF
TRBJ1-3,-,TRBV28,CASSSQGSGFRLPGNTIYF
TRBJ1-2,TRBD1,TRBV6-5,CASRAGGFANYGYTF
TRBJ2-3,TRBD1,TRBV9,CASIQPTDRVDTDTQYF
TRBJ1-2,TRBD1,TRBV6-5,CASSYGTGSGYTF
TRBJ1-2,-,TRBV5-1,CASSLGVSSSRNYGYTF
TRBJ2-1,TRBD2,TRBV7-2,CASSLGLAVGNEQFF
TRBJ2-3,TRBD1,TRBV6-2/TRBV6-3,CASSSDRVADTQYF
TRBJ1-3,-,TRBV5-1,CASSRDYSLSGNTIYF
TRBJ2-3,-,TRBV12-3/TRBV12-4,CASCAFTDTQYF
TRBJ1-2,-,TRBV27,CASSLWSGYGYTF
TRBJ1-2,TRBD1,TRBV11-2,CASSATGYGYTF
TRBJ2-2,TRBD2,TRBV7-2,CASSLKYGLAGEVTGELFF
TRBJ2-5,TRBD1,TRBV27,CASSIGGEETQYF
TRBJ2-2,TRBD1,TRBV11-2,CASSRQGLNTGELFF
TRBJ2-7,TRBD1,TRBV6-5,CASGQTGGYEQYF
TRBJ2-7,-,TRBV28,CASSFFGGVGDEQYF
TRBJ1-5,-,TRBV6-5,CASSSTRDQPQHF
TRBJ1-3,-,TRBV28,CASSLQGNSGNTIYF
TRBJ2-3,-,TRBV7-3,CASSLRDGTDTQYF